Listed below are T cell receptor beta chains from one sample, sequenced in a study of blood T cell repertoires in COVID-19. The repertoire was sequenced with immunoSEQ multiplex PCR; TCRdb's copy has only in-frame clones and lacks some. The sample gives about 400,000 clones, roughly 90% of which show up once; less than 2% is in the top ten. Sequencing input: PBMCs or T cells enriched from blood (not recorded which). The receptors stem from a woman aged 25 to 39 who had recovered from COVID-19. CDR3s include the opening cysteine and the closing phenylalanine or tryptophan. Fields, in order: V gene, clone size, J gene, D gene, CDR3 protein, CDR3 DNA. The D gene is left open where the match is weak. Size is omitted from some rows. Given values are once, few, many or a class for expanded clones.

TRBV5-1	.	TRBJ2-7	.	CASSLVQGTYEQYF	TGCGCCAGCAGCTTGGTGCAGGGTACCTACGAGCAGTACTTC
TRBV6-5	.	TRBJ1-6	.	CASSYGGSNSPLHF	TGTGCCAGCAGTTACGGCGGATCTAATTCACCCCTCCACTTT
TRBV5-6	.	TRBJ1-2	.	CASSLERGGYTF	TGTGCCAGCAGCTTGGAGCGGGGCGGCTACACCTTC
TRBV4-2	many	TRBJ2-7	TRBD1	CASSQEVSGTGTFYEQYF	TGTGCCAGCAGCCAAGAAGTATCCGGGACAGGGACATTCTACGAGCAGTACTTC
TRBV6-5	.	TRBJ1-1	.	CASGERGFTEAFF	TGTGCCAGCGGAGAAAGGGGATTTACTGAAGCTTTCTTT
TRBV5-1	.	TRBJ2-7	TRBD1	CASSLVAGGIGYEQYF	TGCGCCAGCAGCTTGGTGGCAGGGGGTATTGGCTACGAGCAGTACTTC
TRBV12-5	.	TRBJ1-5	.	CASGLRQGPNQPQHF	TGTGCTAGTGGTTTGAGGCAGGGCCCCAATCAGCCCCAGCATTTT
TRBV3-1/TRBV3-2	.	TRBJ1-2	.	CASSLAGANYGYTF	TGTGCCAGCAGCCTGGCAGGGGCCAACTATGGCTACACCTTC
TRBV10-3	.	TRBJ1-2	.	CAISESQVYGYTF	TGTGCCATCAGTGAGTCTCAGGTATATGGCTACACCTTC
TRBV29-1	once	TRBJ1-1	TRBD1	CSVDETGGSEAFF	TGCAGCGTTGACGAGACAGGGGGTTCTGAAGCTTTCTTT
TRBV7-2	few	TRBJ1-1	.	CASSTPQNTEAFF	TGTGCCAGCAGCACACCCCAGAACACTGAAGCTTTCTTT
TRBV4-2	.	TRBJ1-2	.	CASSQVTANYGYTF	TGTGCCAGCAGCCAAGTAACGGCTAACTATGGCTACACCTTC
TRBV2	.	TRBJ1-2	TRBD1	CASKETVTGDGYTF	TGTGCCAGCAAGGAAACAGTGACAGGGGATGGCTACACCTTC
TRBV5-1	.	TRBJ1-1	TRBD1	CASSPGDRETEAFF	TGCGCCAGCAGCCCGGGGGACAGGGAGACTGAAGCTTTCTTT
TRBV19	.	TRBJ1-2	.	CASNSNRQPGYGYTF	TGTGCCAGTAACTCCAACCGACAGCCAGGCTATGGCTACACCTTC
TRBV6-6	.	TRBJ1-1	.	CAGKAGINTEAFF	TGTGCCGGAAAGGCAGGAATAAACACTGAAGCTTTCTTT
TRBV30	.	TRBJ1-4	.	CAWAPRGFANEKLFF	TGTGCCTGGGCCCCTCGAGGGTTCGCTAATGAAAAACTGTTTTTT
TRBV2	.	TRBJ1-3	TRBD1	CASRGMPGQGSSGNTIYF	TGTGCCAGCAGGGGAATGCCGGGACAGGGGAGCTCTGGAAACACCATATATTTT
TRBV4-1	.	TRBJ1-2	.	CASSQEARGYGYTF	TGCGCCAGCAGCCAAGAGGCTAGGGGGTATGGCTACACCTTC
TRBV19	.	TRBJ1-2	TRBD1	CASSSGTGSGYTF	TGTGCCAGTAGTTCCGGGACAGGGTCCGGCTACACCTTC
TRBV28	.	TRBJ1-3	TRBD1	CASSSQRRDRPSLSGNTIYF	TGTGCCAGCAGTTCACAACGCCGGGACAGGCCCTCTCTCTCTGGAAACACCATATATTTT
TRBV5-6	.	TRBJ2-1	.	CASSLELNNEQFF	TGTGCCAGCAGCTTGGAACTCAACAATGAGCAGTTCTTC
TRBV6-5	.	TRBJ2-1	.	CASSYSTDGIDEQFF	TGTGCCAGCAGTTACTCCACAGACGGGATCGATGAGCAGTTCTTC
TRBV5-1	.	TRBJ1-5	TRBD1	CASSLQGYSNQPQHF	TGCGCCAGCAGCTTACAGGGGTATAGCAATCAGCCCCAGCATTTT
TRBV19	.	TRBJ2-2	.	CASRTGRGYTGELFF	TGTGCCAGTAGGACAGGCAGGGGATACACCGGGGAGCTGTTTTTT
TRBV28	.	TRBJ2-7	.	CASSLPTGTPSEQYF	TGTGCCAGCAGTTTACCCACCGGGACTCCTTCTGAGCAGTACTTC
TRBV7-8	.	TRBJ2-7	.	CASSLGQVNEQYF	TGTGCCAGCAGTTTAGGGCAGGTCAACGAGCAGTACTTC
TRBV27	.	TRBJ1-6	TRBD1	CASSLETGQSPLHF	TGTGCCAGCAGTTTAGAGACAGGGCAGTCACCCCTCCACTTT
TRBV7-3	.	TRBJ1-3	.	CASSLGGSGNTIYF	TGTGCCAGCAGCTTGGGAGGGTCAGGAAACACCATATATTTT
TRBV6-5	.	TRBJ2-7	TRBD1	CASSKDRAHEQYF	TGTGCCAGCAGCAAAGACAGGGCCCACGAGCAGTACTTC
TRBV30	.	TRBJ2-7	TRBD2	CAWSLAGLYEQYF	TGTGCCTGGAGTTTAGCGGGATTATACGAGCAGTACTTC
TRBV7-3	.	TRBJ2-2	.	CASSLSQVLTGELFF	TGTGCCAGCAGCTTAAGTCAGGTCCTTACCGGGGAGCTGTTTTTT
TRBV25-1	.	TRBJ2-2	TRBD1	CAFPGTVRPGELFF	TGTGCCTTCCCTGGGACAGTAAGACCCGGGGAGCTGTTTTTT
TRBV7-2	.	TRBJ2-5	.	CASSLRTGRLETQYF	TGTGCCAGCAGCTTACGCACGGGAAGATTGGAGACCCAGTACTTC
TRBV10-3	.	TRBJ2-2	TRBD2	CAISGGLAGGPDTGELFF	TGTGCCATCAGCGGGGGACTAGCGGGAGGGCCCGACACCGGGGAGCTGTTTTTT
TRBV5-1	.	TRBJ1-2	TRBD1	CASSPTGGRYGYTF	TGCGCCAGCAGCCCAACAGGGGGAAGGTATGGCTACACCTTC
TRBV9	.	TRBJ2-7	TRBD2	CASSVLAGGVYEQYF	TGTGCCAGCAGCGTACTAGCGGGAGGTGTCTACGAGCAGTACTTC
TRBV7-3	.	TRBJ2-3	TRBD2	CASSKGLAGSDTQYF	TGTGCCAGCAGCAAGGGACTAGCGGGATCAGATACGCAGTATTTT
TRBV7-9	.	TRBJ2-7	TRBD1	CASSFSGTGGNEQYF	TGTGCCAGCAGTTTCTCCGGGACAGGGGGTAACGAGCAGTACTTC
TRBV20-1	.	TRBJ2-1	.	CSASQRVNYNEQFF	TGCAGTGCCAGTCAGCGGGTAAACTACAATGAGCAGTTCTTC
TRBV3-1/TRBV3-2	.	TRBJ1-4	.	CAASGQGEKLFF	TGTGCCGCGTCAGGACAAGGCGAAAAACTGTTTTTT
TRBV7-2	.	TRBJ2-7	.	CASSLWQYPYEQYF	TGTGCCAGCAGCTTATGGCAGTATCCCTACGAGCAGTACTTC
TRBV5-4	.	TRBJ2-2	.	CASSLFFGGSNTGELFF	TGTGCCAGCAGCTTGTTTTTTGGCGGTTCGAACACCGGGGAGCTGTTTTTT
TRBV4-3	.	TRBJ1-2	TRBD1	CASSQGTGGNYGYTF	TGCGCCAGCAGCCAAGGGACAGGGGGGAACTATGGCTACACCTTC
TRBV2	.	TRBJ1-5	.	CASSADISNQPQHF	TGTGCCAGCAGCGCCGACATTAGCAATCAGCCCCAGCATTTT
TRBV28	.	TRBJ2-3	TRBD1	CASSRDRGRLGGTDTQYF	TGTGCCAGCAGCCGGGACAGGGGGCGCCTTGGGGGCACAGATACGCAGTATTTT
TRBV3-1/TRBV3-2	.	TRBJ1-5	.	CASSQALTGDQPQHF	TGTGCCAGCAGCCAAGCCCTAACAGGTGATCAGCCCCAGCATTTT
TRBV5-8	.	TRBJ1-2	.	CASRTRTANYGYTF	TGTGCCAGCAGAACAAGGACAGCTAACTATGGCTACACCTTC
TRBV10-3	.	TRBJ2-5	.	CATAPDYSTQETQYF	TGTGCCACCGCGCCCGATTACAGCACCCAAGAGACCCAGTACTTC
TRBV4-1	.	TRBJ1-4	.	CASSQGQPTNEKLFF	TGCGCCAGCAGCCAAGGACAGCCAACTAATGAAAAACTGTTTTTT
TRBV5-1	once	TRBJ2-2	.	CASSPIAITNTGELFF	TGCGCCAGCAGCCCTATAGCTATTACGAACACCGGGGAGCTGTTTTTT
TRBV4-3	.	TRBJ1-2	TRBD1	CASSQDWGQRYGYTF	TGCGCCAGCAGCCAAGATTGGGGACAGCGCTATGGCTACACCTTC
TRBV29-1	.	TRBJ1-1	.	CSVELRGKNTEAFF	TGCAGCGTTGAATTGCGGGGCAAGAACACTGAAGCTTTCTTT
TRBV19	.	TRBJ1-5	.	CASLVGVQPQHF	TGTGCCAGCCTGGTGGGAGTTCAGCCCCAGCATTTT
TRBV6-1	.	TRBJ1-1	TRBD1	CASSEPGQAKLNTEAFF	TGTGCCAGCAGTGAACCGGGACAGGCAAAGTTGAACACTGAAGCTTTCTTT
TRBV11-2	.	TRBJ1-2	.	CASSLTGRADGYTF	TGTGCCAGCAGTCTAACAGGGAGGGCGGATGGCTACACCTTC
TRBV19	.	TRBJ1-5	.	CASSITGPARLQPQHF	TGTGCCAGTAGCATTACAGGGCCCGCTCGCCTTCAGCCCCAGCATTTT
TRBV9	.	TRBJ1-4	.	CASSVEGIAIEKLFF	TGTGCCAGCAGCGTTGAGGGAATAGCTATAGAAAAACTGTTTTTT
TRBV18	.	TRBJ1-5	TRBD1	CASSPDRVSQPQHF	TGTGCCAGCTCACCGGACAGGGTGAGTCAGCCCCAGCATTTT
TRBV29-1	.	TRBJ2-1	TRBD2	CSVGNRLASYNEQFF	TGCAGCGTTGGGAATCGACTAGCGTCCTACAATGAGCAGTTCTTC